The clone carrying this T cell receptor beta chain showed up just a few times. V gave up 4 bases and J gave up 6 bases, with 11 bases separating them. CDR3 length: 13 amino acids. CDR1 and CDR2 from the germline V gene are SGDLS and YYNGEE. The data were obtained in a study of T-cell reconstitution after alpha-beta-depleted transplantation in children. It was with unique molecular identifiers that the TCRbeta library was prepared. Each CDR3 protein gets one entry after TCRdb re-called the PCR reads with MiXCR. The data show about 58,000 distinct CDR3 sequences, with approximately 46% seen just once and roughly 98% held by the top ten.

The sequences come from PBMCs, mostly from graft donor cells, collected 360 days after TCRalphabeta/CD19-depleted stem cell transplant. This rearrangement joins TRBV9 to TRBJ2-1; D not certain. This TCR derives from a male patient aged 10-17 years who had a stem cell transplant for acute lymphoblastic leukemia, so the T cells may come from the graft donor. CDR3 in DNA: TGTGCCAGCAGCTCGGACCTTTCCAATGAGCAGTTCTTC. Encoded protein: CASSSDLSNEQFF. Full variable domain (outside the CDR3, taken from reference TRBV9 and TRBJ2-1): DSGVTQTPKHLITATGQRVTLRCSPRSGDLSVYWYQQSLDQGLQFLIQYYNGEERAKGNILERFSAQQFPDLHSELNLSSLELGDSALYFCASSSDLSNEQFFGPGTRLTVL.